A selection of T cell receptor beta chains follows, all from one sample in a study of T cell responses to AZD1222 COVID-19 vaccine. Generated by immunoSEQ multiplex PCR, the TCRdb table keeps only in-frame clones and is missing some. This table has 75,000 to 100,000 clones, about nine tenths appearing once. The sequencing here drew on peripheral blood, taken on day 0 of AZD1222 vaccination. These receptor sequences come from an adult in good health. The CDR3 runs from the conserved cysteine through the conserved F or W.

TRBV15	TRBJ2-6	CATSREFGGAGANVLTF
TRBV5-4	TRBJ2-7	CASRYGTSLDDEQYF
TRBV7-3	TRBJ1-6	CASSLGGGNSPLHF
TRBV19	TRBJ1-1	CASSIAGDTEAFF
TRBV4-1	TRBJ2-3	CASSQISGRAGTDTQYF
TRBV19	TRBJ1-6	CASSFGGNNSPLHF
TRBV7-2	TRBJ1-2	CASSPGTVSSGYTF
TRBV6-2/TRBV6-3	TRBJ2-3	CASSYPSGGRTDTQYF
TRBV9	TRBJ2-7	CASSARDGRSYEQYF
TRBV4-3	TRBJ1-1	CASSQGLEGTEAFF
TRBV15	TRBJ2-1	CATSRQGSYNEQFF
TRBV6-2/TRBV6-3	TRBJ2-7	CASSTPAAGRSGEQYF
TRBV5-4	TRBJ1-2	CASSPEQGANYGYTF
TRBV15	TRBJ2-1	CATSREVRGSSYNEQFF
TRBV7-2	TRBJ1-4	CASSLISGNNEKLFF
TRBV4-3	TRBJ1-2	CASSQDVDSLYGYTF
TRBV4-3	TRBJ1-1	CASSRHKQGSTEAFF
TRBV11-2	TRBJ2-1	CASSHQAGRLAEYNEQFF
TRBV18	TRBJ2-5	CASSPEAGRETQYF
TRBV7-9	TRBJ2-7	CASSLPGTGGAEQYF
TRBV7-2	TRBJ1-5	CASSLLGRNQPQHF
TRBV23-1	TRBJ2-1	CASSGTILDEQFF
TRBV6-2/TRBV6-3	TRBJ2-3	CASSAAGGPTDTQYF
TRBV3-1/TRBV3-2	TRBJ1-5	CASSQEYGDQPQHF
TRBV6-2/TRBV6-3	TRBJ1-5	CASSYGNSNQPQHF
TRBV10-1	TRBJ2-3	CASSDRGTSGRVDTQYF
TRBV24-1	TRBJ1-4	CATSDAGGTDEKLFF
TRBV12-2	TRBJ1-1	CASRSKLGDRDADTEAFF
TRBV7-9	TRBJ2-7	CASSQGQGGNEQYF
TRBV9	TRBJ2-5	CASSVSGNRGLSGQETQYF
TRBV28	TRBJ2-7	CASSSSPGQGYEQYF
TRBV4-3	TRBJ2-3	CASSQAGQPRRDTQYF
TRBV2	TRBJ1-3	CASSPRGARGNTIYF
TRBV5-8	TRBJ2-5	CASSSRLAGGARETQYF
TRBV27	TRBJ2-5	CASSLSGSETQYF
TRBV19	TRBJ2-1	CASSNGLAGYYNEQFF
TRBV5-1	TRBJ2-1	CASSWELVRNEQFF
TRBV9	TRBJ1-1	CASSAGGGAGLNIEAFF
TRBV21-1	TRBJ2-3	CASSLISGTDRPTDTQYF
TRBV7-3	TRBJ2-1	CASSLTGGGLAGGTRFF
TRBV10-3	TRBJ2-6	CAISQGAGANVLTF
TRBV28	TRBJ2-3	CASHRQRHTNTQYF
TRBV10-3	TRBJ2-3	CAIRPGQSSTDTQYF
TRBV7-2	TRBJ2-1	CASSLLGPRLGNEQFF
TRBV4-3	TRBJ2-3	CASSPGTSVTDTQYF
TRBV19	TRBJ2-2	CASGNEGILNNTGELFF
TRBV5-1	TRBJ2-1	CASSTSTSGPYNEQFF
TRBV5-1	TRBJ2-7	CAKRERGYEQYF
TRBV4-2	TRBJ1-3	CASSQDREGNTIYF
TRBV25-1	TRBJ2-2	CASSVLGRTSGRTGELFF
TRBV6-5	TRBJ1-2	CASSSTAGPTGGYTF
TRBV27	TRBJ2-2	CASSPYRGTGELFF
TRBV25-1	TRBJ1-6	CASSDAGYNSPLHF
TRBV6-2/TRBV6-3	TRBJ2-5	CASSRGRGQAGRGTQYF